These 14 T cell receptor beta chains were all obtained from the same sample, sequenced in a study of T cells after yellow fever vaccination. One entry per CDR3 protein results from TCRdb running MiXCR on the 5' RACE reads. In the table there are roughly 300,000 distinct CDR3 sequences, around 6.8% of which are singletons. The sample here was PBMCs, taken around 45 days after the first yellow fever vaccination. The source is a man between 18 and 35 years old who received the YFV17D yellow fever vaccine.

The V and J genes are TRBV7-9 and TRBJ1-5; unclear D gene. V lost 6 bases to trimming and J lost 5 bases, with 11 bases between them. Germline V gene data show CDR1 as SEHNR and CDR2 as FQNEAQ (reference sequence). The CDR3 is 13 residues long. Here the CDR3 reads CASRSGSHQPQHF. CDR3 coding DNA: TGTGCCAGCAGGTCAGGTTCGCATCAGCCCCAGCATTTT. The full variable domain, its missing parts supplied by reference TRBV7-9 and TRBJ1-5, is DTGVSQNPRHKITKRGQNVTFRCDPISEHNRLYWYRQTLGQGPEFLTYFQNEAQLEKSRLLSDRFSAERPKGSFSTLEIQRTEQGDSAMYLCASRSGSHQPQHFGDGTRLSIL.

This clonotype was detected a few times. CDR3 nucleotides: TGTGCCAGCAGCGTATTTAGCTTGGAGGGTACGCAGTATTTT. Protein product: CASSVFSLEGTQYF. The chain uses TRBV11-2 and TRBJ2-3, with TRBD2 as a possible D gene (6 bases). The CDR3 is 14 amino acids. The germline V and J ends were trimmed by 5 bases and 8 bases, with 17 bases remaining between them. The germline V gene has CDR1 SGHAT and CDR2 FQNNGV. The full variable domain, with the rest looked up from reference TRBV11-2 and TRBJ2-3, is EAGVAQSPRYKIIEKRQSVAFWCNPISGHATLYWYQQILGQGPKLLIQFQNNGVVDDSQLPKDRFSAERLKGVDSTLKIQPAKLEDSAVYLCASSVFSLEGTQYFGPGTRLTVL.

This clonotype has just a few counts. The chain recombines TRBV7-6 with TRBJ2-3; no firm D call. CDR1 SGHVS and CDR2 FNYEAQ come from the germline V gene. V dropped 5 bases and J dropped 2 bases, with 14 bases sitting between them. This CDR3 comprises 15 residues. CDR3 in amino acids: CASSPNSDPTDTQYF. Written as DNA, the CDR3 is TGTGCCAGCAGCCCCAACTCGGATCCCACAGATACGCAGTATTTT.

This clonotype has more than one count but fewer than ten. This sequence joins TRBV5-5 and TRBJ2-7; no clear D gene. The CDR3 has 13 residues. Germline loops: CDR1 SGHKS, CDR2 YYEKEE (reference sequence). The V end lost 2 bases, the J end lost 2 bases, and 8 bases lay between the germline ends. CDR3 bases: TGTGCCAGCAGCTTTGACCCGGCCTACGAGCAGTACTTC. Translating gives CASSFDPAYEQYF.

The chain links TRBV5-4 to TRBJ1-6; D gene unclear. Trimming left V 4 bases short and J 7 bases short, with 12 bases between. The CDR3 totals 14 residues. Germline V gene data show CDR1 as SGHNT and CDR2 as YYREEE (reference sequence). For the CDR3, the DNA is TGTGCCAGCAGCGTCGACTCGGGGAATTCACCCCTCCACTTT. Translated, it gives CASSVDSGNSPLHF.

This clonotype was picked up a small number of times. V is TRBV7-9 and J is TRBJ2-3; D gene ambiguous. The length of the CDR3 is 13 residues. The germline V and J ends were trimmed by 8 bases and 1 base, with 10 bases remaining between them. Germline assignment: CDR1 SEHNR and CDR2 FQNEAQ (reference sequence). The CDR3: CASELTGTDTQYF. DNA of the CDR3: TGTGCCAGCGAACTGACTGGCACAGATACGCAGTATTTT.

There are a few counts of this clonotype. This chain uses TRBV12-3 or TRBV12-4 with TRBJ2-5; D perhaps matches TRBD2 (5 bases). The germline V and J ends were trimmed by 5 bases and 3 bases, with 13 bases remaining between them. This CDR3 region has 14 residues. The CDR3 nucleotides are TGTGCCAGCAGTCCGGGGAGAATGAAAGAGACCCAGTACTTC. Translating it yields CASSPGRMKETQYF.

V usage is TRBV5-6 and J usage is TRBJ2-3; 9 bases align to TRBD2. CDR1 and CDR2 from the germline V gene are SGHDT and YYEEEE. The CDR3 contains 16 residues. Trimming took 1 base from V and 2 from J; bases not matched to a gene: 5. The CDR3 sequence is CASSLLASGDTDTQYF. For the CDR3, the DNA is TGTGCCAGCAGCTTGTTGGCTAGCGGGGACACAGATACGCAGTATTTT.

V usage is TRBV7-8 and J usage is TRBJ2-3; D gene unclear. Germline V lookup: CDR1 SGHVS, CDR2 FQNEAQ. The CDR3 is 17 amino acids. The V end lost 3 bases, the J end lost 0 bases, and 16 bases lay between the germline ends. The CDR3 here is CASSFRRDGSSTDTQYF. The CDR3 region has the DNA TGTGCCAGCAGCTTCCGGCGCGACGGGTCTAGCACAGATACGCAGTATTTT.

This chain links TRBV12-3 or TRBV12-4 with TRBJ1-3; no definite D call. The length of the CDR3 is 12 residues. V lost 7 bases and J 0 bases, leaving 4 bases between the germline ends. CDR3 in amino acids: CASKASGNTIYF. CDR3 bases: TGTGCCAGCAAGGCCTCTGGAAACACCATATATTTT.

The V call is TRBV5-1, the J call TRBJ2-1, with D perhaps being TRBD1 or TRBD2 (5 bases each). Germline CDR1 reads SGHRS; CDR2 reads YFSETQ. This CDR3 is built from 15 residues. Trimming removed 0 bases at V and 12 bases at J, with 19 bases between. CDR3 in amino acids: CASSLVPGPTTRQFF. In DNA form, the CDR3 reads TGCGCCAGCAGCTTGGTCCCGGGACCCACTACGCGGCAGTTCTTC.

At least ten counts were recorded for this clonotype. The chain couples TRBV5-1 to TRBJ2-3; D is perhaps TRBD2 (6 bases). Germline CDR1 is SGHRS and CDR2 is YFSETQ. V dropped 5 bases and J dropped 1 base, with 8 bases sitting between them. There are 13 residues in the CDR3. The CDR3 region has the DNA TGCGCCAGCAGTGGGGAGGGCACAGATACGCAGTATTTT. This sequence encodes CASSGEGTDTQYF.

This clonotype was observed a handful of times. In DNA, the CDR3 is TGCAGTGCTAGAGATAGGGAGCGGGGCACCTACAATGAGCAGTTCTTC. Protein product: CSARDRERGTYNEQFF. The chain uses TRBV20-1 and TRBJ2-1, with 7 positions matching TRBD2. Looked up from germline, CDR1 is DFQATT and CDR2 is SNEGSKA (reference sequence). After removal of 0 bases from V and 2 bases from J, the junction contained 7 bases not matched to a gene. The length of the CDR3 is 16 residues.

This clonotype was seen a few times. This chain links TRBV20-1 with TRBJ2-1; 9 bases match TRBD1. The CDR3 has 15 amino acids. Germline V CDR1 and CDR2: DFQATT, SNEGSKA (reference sequence). Trimming at V came to 0 bases and at J to 4 bases, leaving 4 bases not matched to a gene. The CDR3 DNA reads as TGCAGTGCTAGAGATGCGGGACAGGGATACAATGAGCAGTTCTTC. Its translation: CSARDAGQGYNEQFF.